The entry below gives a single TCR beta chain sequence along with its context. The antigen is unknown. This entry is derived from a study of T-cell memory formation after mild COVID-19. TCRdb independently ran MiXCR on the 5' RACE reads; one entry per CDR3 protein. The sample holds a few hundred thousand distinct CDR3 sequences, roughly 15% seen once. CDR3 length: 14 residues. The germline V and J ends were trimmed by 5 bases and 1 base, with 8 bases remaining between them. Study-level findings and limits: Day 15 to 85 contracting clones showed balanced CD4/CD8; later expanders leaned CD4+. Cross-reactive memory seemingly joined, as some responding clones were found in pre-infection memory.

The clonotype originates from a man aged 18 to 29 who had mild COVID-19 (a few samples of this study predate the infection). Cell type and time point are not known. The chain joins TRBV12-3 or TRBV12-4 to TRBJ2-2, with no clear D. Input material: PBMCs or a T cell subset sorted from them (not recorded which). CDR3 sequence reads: CASSATRNTGELFF. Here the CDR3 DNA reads TGTGCCAGCAGTGCCACTCGGAACACCGGGGAGCTGTTTTTT.